This T cell receptor beta chain was captured in a study of T cell repertoires in cytomegalovirus infection (dated by TCRdb to 2018 to 2020). In the study overall: Peptide stimulations targeted recently identified HLA-C-restricted CMV epitopes, whose presentation resists viral immunomodulation, together with well-studied HLA-B-restricted epitopes. The HLA type of each donor mattered for the analysis, because public TCR beta signatures pointed to carriage of CMV infection along with the matching HLA type.

The table lists this clonotype with a few counts. The antigen it recognizes is unknown. Per-nucleotide qualities are absent, and no much larger clonotype sits a single base away. Taken from cysteine to phenylalanine, the CDR3 has 16 residues. Only CDR3 DNA remains: 48 bases, in frame from the first base. V is shortened by 1 base, J by 4 bases, and the region joining them spans 11 bases. According to the germline V gene, CDR1 reads SGHAT and CDR2 reads FQNNGV. The sample's treatment or condition label, in plain terms: in vitro stimulation with specific CMV peptide epitopes to enrich CMV-specific T cells. This sample was sequenced with an Illumina HiSeq 1500. TCRdb trimmed public reads at Q25 via fastp, called clones via MiXCR and kept in-frame beta chains. Each CDR3 protein appears once, grouped with its most common genes and DNA. For this sample the table gives under 500,000 distinct CDR3 sequences, of which approximately 42% were detected only once. Around two fifths of the sample rests with the top ten.

The paper's findings and limits, for the study overall: In both this cohort and an independent roughly 350-donor cohort, the cumulative frequency of public TCR beta family members distinguished carriers of CMV infection plus the relevant HLA type. The ex vivo response was dominated by HLA-C-restricted CMV-specific TCR beta clonotypes, which also provided the single most frequent clonotype in two of eight donors.

The source material was cultured PBMCs, sampled from culture after CMV antigen stimulation. The TCR originated in a human donor in good health (CMV status not recorded). Some clones in this sample may be carry-over from other donors' samples. The chain is assembled from TRBV11-2 and TRBJ2-6; no D gene is confidently identified. The sequenced DNA: TGTGCCAGCAGCTTAGCGTCTTGGGCCGGGGCCAACGTCCTGACTTTC. The resulting protein is CASSLASWAGANVLTF.